This T cell receptor beta chain was observed in a study of shared clonotypes between healthy human individuals (dated by TCRdb to the early 2020s). Background on the whole study: Two women and three men aged 18 to 49 years were included in the cohort. For each donor, CD4 naive and CD4 memory were each given three plates, CD8 naive was given two plates, and CD8 memory was given one plate. To estimate repertoire size and how much clonotypes are shared between individuals, the study performed deep sequencing of blood TCR repertoires from about five healthy adults. To increase sequencing depth and limit assay-specific biases, TCR repertoire library preparation and sequencing were carried out by different laboratories using diverse techniques. Per donor, leukapheresis produced somewhere between about 0.8 and 9.5 billion PBMCs. Findings and caveats that apply to the study as a whole: Naive subsets generally had larger estimated clonotype richness than memory subsets. Incomplete sequencing was indicated by rarefaction of sorted-subset datasets, despite the large sequencing depth. Sharing across a handful of donors was observed for approximately 5% of naive CD4, less than 4% of naive CD8, over 2% of memory CD4, and roughly 0.43% of memory CD8 clonotypes. Because the study included a small number of donors, the genetic and exposure-history diversity represented was limited. Sampling was restricted to blood, and TCR repertoires in tissues likely differ from the TCR repertoires found in blood. Compared with non-shared clonotypes, clonotypes shared by all four sorted-subset donors had higher generation probabilities. Based on pairwise subsampling, the degree of clonotype sharing among donors was expected to be affected by sequencing depth.

Trimming costs V 7 bases and J 6 bases, and their ends lie 15 bases apart. From its cysteine to its phenylalanine, the CDR3 spans 13 amino acids. The CDR3 DNA has 39 bases and is translated from base 1. CDR1 is given as GTSNPN and CDR2 as SVGIG, both from the germline V gene (reference sequence). Using the deep immunoSEQ assay, TCR CDR3 regions were amplified from genomic DNA by multiplex PCR. For each cell subset, the extracted genomic DNA was distributed evenly across all wells of several immunoSEQ 96-well plates, and each plate served as one replicate. For sorted subsets, each replicate PCR was loaded with about 0.2 ug genomic DNA, equivalent to some 27,000 T cell genomes. Purified libraries were measured with a Qubit 3.0 fluorometer, size-checked on a Bioanalyzer 2100, and measured again with the KAPA Library Quantification kit. Every immunoSEQ 96-well plate was sequenced on a dedicated single-read 150-cycle Illumina NextSeq 550 flow cell. Per the source publication's procedure: Because the immunoSEQ output included only junctional sequences and no quality scores, the filtering could not be the same as the filtering used for full-length reads. Sequences were annotated with PyIR, a Python wrapper for IgBLAST v1.9, using IMGT germline references to assign V/J genes and CDR3. Reads with weak V/J assignments (E-value above 1e-6), missing CDR3, stop codons, out-of-frame junctions, or ambiguous translated residues were removed. V3J clonotypes were defined as sequences sharing the same inferred V gene, J gene, and CDR3 amino acid sequence. The percentage overlap between two repertoires was calculated by dividing the number of shared unique clonotypes by the size of the smaller repertoire. Richness of each repertoire was evaluated using RTK rarefaction, the Chao1 estimator, and Recon v2.1 estimates of unobserved clonotypes. For all TCRbeta clonotypes obtained by the gDNA method from a few donors, generation probabilities were computed with OLGA. The table was pulled from immuneACCESS by TCRdb, which kept in-frame rearrangements only. Such tables lose some clones; where checked, under half of the loss comes from unresolved V genes, and the rest has no known cause. The V and J calls and clone size are taken from that table; D and trimming were inferred from the DNA. The sample table lists some 2,500,000 clones, under 95% of them with a count of one. Approximately 0.41% of the sample goes to the ten largest clones.

The donors were healthy, HIV-negative adults with no recently reported acute infections or vaccinations. Every donor was a Caucasian adult living in Nashville, Tennessee, USA. Magnetic negative selection was used to enrich CD4+ T cells, after which naive cells were positively selected on CD45RA and the negative fraction became the memory subset. After blood collection by leukapheresis, PBMCs were isolated using Ficoll-Histopaque density gradient centrifugation and then cryopreserved in the vapor phase of liquid nitrogen. Analytical flow cytometry was used to check the purity and quantity of every magnetically sorted T cell population. Each sorted fraction had its genomic DNA isolated and then quantified by UV absorbance on a Nanodrop 2000c. Regarding this clone: Its binding antigen is unknown. The input lacks base qualities; no much larger clone sits a single base away.

The clonotype comes from a man between 18 and 35 years old in good health. Some clones in this sample may be carry-over from other donors' samples. The rearrangement combines TRBV30 with TRBJ2-2; TRBD2 is possibly the D segment (5 matching bases). Sequenced: naive CD4+ T cells from PBMCs. The sample's cell subset or site label is to be understood as: CD45RA+ positively selected. The CDR3 region: CASRGFVAGELFF. The nucleotides read TGTGCCTCTCGCGGGTTTGTAGCCGGGGAGCTGTTTTTT.